Sequencing of this T cell receptor (beta chain) was carried out in a study of shared clonotypes between healthy human individuals. Several immunoSEQ 96-well plates shared each subset's DNA, each plate a replicate. TCRdb keeps only in-frame clones here, not all; method: immunoSEQ multiplex PCR. The sample lists about 2 million clones, 95% occurring once. HIV-negative, healthy adults without recent acute infections or vaccinations were the donors. CD45RA-negative memory and CD45RA+ naive subsets were split from the CD4+ cells. Sequencing was performed on naive CD4+ T cells sorted from blood. Described subset: CD45RA+ positively selected. This receptor was obtained from a man between 18 and 29 years old in good health.

The CDR3 DNA sequence: TGTGCCAGCAGTTACTTGGGTCAGCGAGGCTCCTACGAGCAGTACTTC. Amino acid sequence: CASSYLGQRGSYEQYF. The V gene is TRBV6-6, the J gene TRBJ2-7; D gene uncertain. CDR1 is MNHNY, CDR2 SVGAGI, per germline (reference sequence). This CDR3 region has 16 residues. The V gene lost 1 base and the J gene lost 0 bases, with 13 bases spanning the gap.